Listed below are T cell receptor beta chains from one sample, sequenced in a study of beta chain features in type 1 diabetes. The method was immunoSEQ multiplex PCR; TCRdb's version includes in-frame clones alone and lacks a portion of them. The sample has over 700,000 clones; under 20% are singletons. Specimen: naive CD4+ T cells from blood. These receptors all come from a woman younger than 30 in good health. Both conserved end residues are part of each CDR3. D genes are given only for firm matches. The size of a clone is reported for some rows only, either as once, few or many, or as a class for expanded clones.

DNA: TGTGCGTCCCGGGAGGATAACACAGATACGCAGTATTTT; CDR3: CASREDNTDTQYF; D: TRBD2; V: TRBV28; J: TRBJ2-3; length: 13; size: .
DNA: TGTGCCAGCAGCCGGGGGGACTACCTCACAGATACGCAGTATTTT; CDR3: CASSRGDYLTDTQYF; D: TRBD2; V: TRBV9; J: TRBJ2-3; length: 15; size: once
DNA: TGTGCCAGCAGCACGGGGCGGAGTACAGATACGCAGTATTTT; CDR3: CASSTGRSTDTQYF; D: .; V: TRBV6-5; J: TRBJ2-3; length: 14; size: .
DNA: TGTGCCAGCAGTTTCATCCCACGGCGCCTCCCCCGGCAGCCCCAGCATTTT; CDR3: CASSFIPRRLPRQPQHF; D: .; V: TRBV28; J: TRBJ1-5; length: 17; size: .
DNA: TGTGCCAGCAGCGCCGACTCAGATACGCAGTATTTT; CDR3: CASSADSDTQYF; D: .; V: TRBV9; J: TRBJ2-3; length: 12; size: few
DNA: TGTGCCAGCAGCTTGGGACTAGAGAGAGCCAGCTCCTACAATGAGCAGTTCTTC; CDR3: CASSLGLERASSYNEQFF; D: TRBD2; V: TRBV7-9; J: TRBJ2-1; length: 18; size: few
DNA: TGTGCCAGCAGCCACCACGGGGGCAGGGAGACCCAGTACTTC; CDR3: CASSHHGGRETQYF; D: .; V: TRBV18; J: TRBJ2-5; length: 14; size: .
DNA: TGTGCCAGCACCTCGGGGGATACGCAGTATTTT; CDR3: CASTSGDTQYF; D: .; V: TRBV6-6; J: TRBJ2-3; length: 11; size: few
DNA: TGTGCCATCAGTGCCTCTAGCGGGAGTCGCCAAAACATTCAGTACTTC; CDR3: CAISASSGSRQNIQYF; D: TRBD2; V: TRBV10-3; J: TRBJ2-4; length: 16; size: many
DNA: TGTGCCAGCAGTACCCCTGGGGGGATGAACACTGAAGCTTTCTTT; CDR3: CASSTPGGMNTEAFF; D: .; V: TRBV27; J: TRBJ1-1; length: 15; size: few
DNA: TGTGCCAGCCAACCGGGACTAGGACCCAATGAGCAGTTCTTC; CDR3: CASQPGLGPNEQFF; D: TRBD2; V: TRBV6-1; J: TRBJ2-1; length: 14; size: few
DNA: TGTGCCAGCAGCTCCCTAGGACTAACGGATACGCAGTATTTT; CDR3: CASSSLGLTDTQYF; D: .; V: TRBV7-9; J: TRBJ2-3; length: 14; size: few
DNA: TGCGCCAGCAGCTTGGTTGCCGAGACCCAGTACTTC; CDR3: CASSLVAETQYF; D: .; V: TRBV5-1; J: TRBJ2-5; length: 12; size: few
DNA: TGTGCCAGCAGGGAGGCGGGCGCGAGCCCCTACAATGAGCAGTTCTTC; CDR3: CASREAGASPYNEQFF; D: .; V: TRBV28; J: TRBJ2-1; length: 16; size: few
DNA: TGTGCCAGCTCACCACGGGAACGAGAGACCCAGTACTTC; CDR3: CASSPRERETQYF; D: .; V: TRBV18; J: TRBJ2-5; length: 13; size: few
DNA: TGTGCCAGCAGCCCTCAAGCGGGGAGCACAGATACGCAGTATTTT; CDR3: CASSPQAGSTDTQYF; D: TRBD2; V: TRBV7-3; J: TRBJ2-3; length: 15; size: few
DNA: TGTGCCAGCAGTTCGGGACTGAACACTGAAGCTTTCTTT; CDR3: CASSSGLNTEAFF; D: .; V: TRBV28; J: TRBJ1-1; length: 13; size: .
DNA: TGTGCCACCAGCGGAAGGTCGGGACTCCTCCTGGACGAGCAGTACTTC; CDR3: CATSGRSGLLLDEQYF; D: .; V: TRBV15; J: TRBJ2-7; length: 16; size: few
DNA: TGTGCCAGCAGCTTAGATCGGGGGGTGTTACCCTACGAGCAGTACTTC; CDR3: CASSLDRGVLPYEQYF; D: TRBD2; V: TRBV11-2; J: TRBJ2-7; length: 16; size: .
DNA: TGTGCCGGAAGGACAGGGACGGTATCCGGGGAGCTGTTTTTT; CDR3: CAGRTGTVSGELFF; D: TRBD1; V: TRBV2; J: TRBJ2-2; length: 14; size: .